The present T cell receptor (beta chain) was sequenced within a study of beta chain features in type 1 diabetes. Findings and caveats of the study: Moderate but significant shortening of TCRB CDR3s was recorded in all four CD4+ subsets from Type 1 diabetes patients.

Sorting of CD4+ naive, central memory, regulatory and stem cell-like memory cells was performed via CD45RO/CCR7/CD25/CD127/CD95/CD27. Expressed TCRB transcripts were sequenced after all isolated RNA was converted to cDNA. Using immunoSEQ multiplex PCR, the repertoire was profiled, and TCRdb retains in-frame clones only, with some absent. The repertoire holds around 600,000 clones, roughly an eighth seen once, with more than 0.09% in the top ten. On this clone: Its antigen is not identified.

The receptor was isolated from a man younger than 40 with type 1 diabetes. Material for sequencing was naive CD4+ T cells from blood.

The DNA for the CDR3 is TGTGCCAGTAGCCCACGGACTAGCGGGTCCACAGATACGCAGTATTTT. Amino acid sequence: CASSPRTSGSTDTQYF. The rearrangement joins TRBV19 to TRBJ2-3, with 11 bases identical to TRBD2. The germline V gene has CDR1 LNHDA and CDR2 SQIVND (reference sequence). V shed 6 bases and J 2 bases; nucleotides not matched to a gene: 7. This CDR3 has 16 amino acids.